These 14 T cell receptor beta chains came from one sample sequenced in a study of response to subunit inactivated influenza vaccine. TCRdb re-called the RT-PCR reads through MiXCR, storing one row per CDR3 protein. This sample yields more than 700,000 distinct CDR3 sequences, of which 21% are seen a single time; 10% belongs to the top ten. The material sequenced was PBMCs from blood, taken 4 to 6 days after vaccination. These receptors were obtained from a man aged 45 to 65 who received an inactivated influenza vaccine.

This clonotype appeared a few times. This chain links TRBV4-1 with TRBJ2-1; TRBD2 aligns across 10 bases. After removal of 7 bases from V and 3 bases from J, the junction contained 6 bases not matched to a gene. CDR1 and CDR2 (germline): MGHRA, YSYEKL. The CDR3 length is 15 residues. Here the CDR3 DNA reads TGCGCCAGCACAAGGAGCGGGGGGGTCTACAATGAGCAGTTCTTC. Amino acids: CASTRSGGVYNEQFF.

There are a few counts of this clonotype. CDR3 sequence (DNA): TGTGCCAGCAGCTTAGCGGCAGTGAACACTGAAGCTTTCTTT. Translating it yields CASSLAAVNTEAFF. V gene TRBV7-9 combines with J gene TRBJ1-1; D uncertain. Germline CDR1 reads SEHNR; CDR2 reads FQNEAQ (reference sequence). Trimming removed 0 bases from V and 0 bases from J, with 5 bases in between. The CDR3 is made up of 14 amino acids.

This clonotype was recorded a few times. This chain links TRBV7-2 with TRBJ2-5; TRBD2 matches 7 bases. The CDR3 covers 15 residues. V gave up 5 bases and J gave up 5 bases; unmatched junction bases: 11. Germline values: CDR1 SGHTA, CDR2 FQGNSA. The CDR3 loop reads CASSKAGVGQETQYF. CDR3 DNA: TGTGCCAGCAGCAAGGCGGGAGTGGGTCAGGAGACCCAGTACTTC.

The V and J genes are TRBV9 and TRBJ2-5; D is unclear. The V gene's germline CDR1 is SGDLS and CDR2 YYNGEE. The V and J ends lost 2 bases and 0 bases respectively, with 8 bases between them. The CDR3 runs 14 residues. The CDR3 DNA reads as TGTGCCAGCAGCGTTCGACCCGACCAAGAGACCCAGTACTTC. Translating it yields CASSVRPDQETQYF.

This clonotype was recorded at least ten times. The V gene is TRBV7-2, the J gene TRBJ2-4; 11 positions match TRBD2. The CDR3 sequence is 18 residues long. Trimming took 6 bases from V and 2 from J; bases not matched to a gene: 12. The germline V gene has CDR1 SGHTA and CDR2 FQGNSA. The CDR3 sequence: CASRLSGGAGSPKNIQYF. CDR3 coding DNA: TGTGCCAGCAGACTTAGCGGGGGGGCCGGTTCACCCAAAAACATTCAGTACTTC.

This clonotype came up a few times. The chain recombines TRBV20-1 with TRBJ1-2, with 9 bases lining up with TRBD1. CDR1 is DFQATT and CDR2 is SNEGSKA in the germline V gene (reference sequence). Trimming removed 3 bases from V and 4 bases from J; junction bases left unmatched: 9. The CDR3 is made up of 15 amino acids. The CDR3 loop reads CSASSRGTGIYGYTF. In nucleotides, the CDR3 is TGCAGTGCTAGCTCGCGAGGGACAGGGATCTATGGCTACACCTTC.

This clonotype was observed a handful of times. This chain joins TRBV5-1 and TRBJ2-2, with 11 bases aligning to TRBD2. This CDR3 is built from 14 residues. CDR1 is SGHRS and CDR2 is YFSETQ in the germline V gene. V was pared by 7 bases and J by 3 bases, with 2 bases of the junction left unmatched. The DNA of the CDR3 is TGCGCCAGCGGGACTAGCGGTTACACCGGGGAGCTGTTTTTT. This gives the protein CASGTSGYTGELFF.

This clonotype has more than one count but fewer than ten. This chain joins TRBV7-9 and TRBJ2-5; D is uncertain. Germline CDR1 and CDR2: SEHNR and FQNEAQ (reference sequence). The CDR3 covers 13 residues. The V end lost 3 bases, the J end lost 2 bases, and 7 bases lay between the germline ends. The CDR3 region has the DNA TGTGCCAGCAGCTTCGCTCCTCAAGAGACCCAGTACTTC. Translated: CASSFAPQETQYF.

The J gene is TRBJ2-1, the V gene TRBV7-2; D may be TRBD1 (5 bases). V shed 1 base and J shed 4 bases, with 14 bases lying between them. There are 16 residues in the CDR3. Per germline, CDR1 SGHTA and CDR2 FQGNSA. Here the CDR3 reads CASSLVARVRYNEQFF. The CDR3 DNA sequence: TGTGCCAGCAGCTTAGTTGCCAGGGTGAGATACAATGAGCAGTTCTTC.

The rearrangement links TRBV5-1 to TRBJ2-3, with 10 positions matching TRBD2. This CDR3 comprises 17 residues. With V trimmed by 2 bases and J by 2 bases, 8 bases remained unmatched. Per germline, CDR1 SGHRS and CDR2 YFSETQ. The CDR3 sequence is CASSFSRTSGNTDTQYF. The CDR3, as DNA: TGCGCCAGCAGCTTTTCCCGGACTAGCGGAAACACAGATACGCAGTATTTT.

This chain connects TRBV20-1 to TRBJ2-3; D is unresolved. Germline assignment: CDR1 DFQATT and CDR2 SNEGSKA (reference sequence). The CDR3 sequence is 15 residues long. V was trimmed by 1 base and J by 0 bases, leaving 11 bases between them. DNA for the CDR3: TGCAGTGCTAGAGCCGCGTTAGCCAGCACAGATACGCAGTATTTT. Translation: CSARAALASTDTQYF.

The chain combines TRBV11-2 with TRBJ2-1, with 10 bases aligning to TRBD2. The CDR3 runs to 13 residues. CDR1 is SGHAT, CDR2 FQNNGV, per germline. Trimming took 6 bases from V and 7 from J; bases not matched to a gene: 3. CDR3 loop: CASRYSGRNEQFF. CDR3 nucleotide sequence: TGTGCCAGCAGGTATAGCGGGAGGAATGAGCAGTTCTTC. The full variable domain, completed using reference TRBV11-2 and TRBJ2-1, is EAGVAQSPRYKIIEKRQSVAFWCNPISGHATLYWYQQILGQGPKLLIQFQNNGVVDDSQLPKDRFSAERLKGVDSTLKIQPAKLEDSAVYLCASRYSGRNEQFFGPGTRLTVL.

The V call is TRBV7-9, the J call TRBJ1-1, with 12 positions matching TRBD1. J lost 5 bases, V lost 3 bases, and 7 bases had no gene match. The germline CDR1 and CDR2 sequences are SEHNR and FQNEAQ (reference sequence). The CDR3 extends over 16 amino acids. CDR3 region: CASSFGTGGEGTEAFF. The CDR3 bases are TGTGCCAGCAGCTTCGGGACAGGGGGCGAGGGAACTGAAGCTTTCTTT.

The chain combines TRBV4-1 with TRBJ2-4; 10 bases map to TRBD1. The germline V gene encodes CDR1 MGHRA and CDR2 YSYEKL. The CDR3 covers 18 residues. V gave up 5 bases and J gave up 0 bases; unmatched junction bases: 10. In nucleotides, the CDR3 is TGCGCCAGCAGCGAGGGACAGGGGCTAGGGATAGCCAAAAACATTCAGTACTTC. Translating it yields CASSEGQGLGIAKNIQYF.